Below, one TCR beta chain is given with its context. What it recognizes is unknown. This sample was taken from a study of shared clonotypes between healthy human individuals. Overall study findings and caveats: The small donor group covered limited genetic and exposure diversity.

The V and J ends lost 6 bases and 3 bases respectively, with 19 bases between them. From germline, CDR1 is LNHDA and CDR2 SQIVND (reference sequence). CDR3 length: 16 residues. At deep level, the assay was performed. TCRdb keeps only in-frame clones here, not all; method: immunoSEQ multiplex PCR. The sample holds about 640,000 clones, about 78% seen once. This chain uses TRBV19 with TRBJ2-3; D uncertain. Sequenced sample: memory CD4+ T cells sorted from blood. Regarding subset: CD45RA-negative fraction. The clonotype was recovered from a woman in her twenties or thirties in good health. CDR3 nucleotides: TGTGCCAGTAGGGGCCGGGCAGGCCAGACTACAGATACGCAGTATTTT. Residues: CASRGRAGQTTDTQYF. The complete variable domain, with remaining parts taken from reference TRBV19 and TRBJ2-3, reads DGGITQSPKYLFRKEGQNVTLSCEQNLNHDAMYWYRQDPGQGLRLIYYSQIVNDFQKGDIAEGYSVSREKKESFPLTVTSAQKNPTAFYLCASRGRAGQTTDTQYFGPGTRLTVL.